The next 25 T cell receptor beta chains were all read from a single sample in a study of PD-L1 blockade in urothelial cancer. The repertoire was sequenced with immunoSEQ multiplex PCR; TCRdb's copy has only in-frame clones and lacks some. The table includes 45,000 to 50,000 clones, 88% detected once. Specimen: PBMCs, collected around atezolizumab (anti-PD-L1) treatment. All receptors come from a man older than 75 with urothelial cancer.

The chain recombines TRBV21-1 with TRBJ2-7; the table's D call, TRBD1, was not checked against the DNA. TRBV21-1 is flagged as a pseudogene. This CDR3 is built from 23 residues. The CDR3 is CASSSPTRRTGLGQRGGSYEQYF. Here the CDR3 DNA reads TGTGCCAGCAGCAGTCCCACCAGGCGGACAGGGCTGGGACAGCGGGGAGGTTCCTACGAGCAGTACTTC.

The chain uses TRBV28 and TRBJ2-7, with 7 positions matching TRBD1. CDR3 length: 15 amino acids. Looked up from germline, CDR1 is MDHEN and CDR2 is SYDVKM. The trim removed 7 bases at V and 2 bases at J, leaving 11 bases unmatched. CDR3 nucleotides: TGTGCCAGCACCTATCGGGACAGCTATGCCTACGAGCAGTACTTC. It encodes CASTYRDSYAYEQYF.

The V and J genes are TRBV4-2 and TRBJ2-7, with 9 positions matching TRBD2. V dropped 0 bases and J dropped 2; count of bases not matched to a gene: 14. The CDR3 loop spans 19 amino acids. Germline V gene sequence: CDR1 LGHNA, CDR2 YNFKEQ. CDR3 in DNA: TGTGCCAGCAGCCAAGATATTAGTACAGGACTAGCGACCCCCTACGAGCAGTACTTC. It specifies CASSQDISTGLATPYEQYF.

The CDR3, as DNA: TGTGCCAGCAGCCGATACAGGGTACTACCCGAGCAGTACTTC. It yields the protein CASSRYRVLPEQYF. V and J are TRBV28 and TRBJ2-7; a weak D match, TRBD1 (6 bases). Germline V gene sequence: CDR1 MDHEN, CDR2 SYDVKM. The CDR3 runs to 14 residues. V was pared by 6 bases and J by 6 bases, with 18 bases between.

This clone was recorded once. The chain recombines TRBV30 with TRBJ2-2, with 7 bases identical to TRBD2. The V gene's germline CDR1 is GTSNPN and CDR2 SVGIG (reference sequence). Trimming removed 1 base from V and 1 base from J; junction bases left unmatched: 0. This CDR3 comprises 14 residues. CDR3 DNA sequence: TGTGCCTGGAGTGGGGGGGGGAACACCGGGGAGCTGTTTTTT. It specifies CAWSGGGNTGELFF.

The CDR3 here is CASSLDGRAEDTQYF. The CDR3 DNA follows: TGTGCCAGCAGCTTAGACGGGAGGGCTGAAGATACGCAGTATTTT. This chain connects TRBV7-2 to TRBJ2-3, with TRBD2 identical over 8 bases. The V gene's germline CDR1 is SGHTA and CDR2 FQGNSA. This CDR3 region has 15 residues. After removal of 1 base from V and 5 bases from J, the junction contained 5 bases not matched to a gene.

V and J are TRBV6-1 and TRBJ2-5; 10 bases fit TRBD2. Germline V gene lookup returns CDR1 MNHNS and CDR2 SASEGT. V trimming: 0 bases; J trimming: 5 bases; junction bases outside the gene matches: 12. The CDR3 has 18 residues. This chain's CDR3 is CASSEAASGRMIGETQYF. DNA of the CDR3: TGTGCCAGCAGTGAAGCGGCTAGCGGGAGAATGATCGGTGAGACCCAGTACTTC.

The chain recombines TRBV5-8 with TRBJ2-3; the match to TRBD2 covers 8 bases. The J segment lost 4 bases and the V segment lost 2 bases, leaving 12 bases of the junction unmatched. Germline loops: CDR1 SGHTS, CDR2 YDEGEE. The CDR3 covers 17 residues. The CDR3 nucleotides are TGTGCCAGCAGCTTAGGCGGGGCTAGCGGGTTTTCAGATACGCAGTATTTT. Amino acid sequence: CASSLGGASGFSDTQYF.

The CDR3 loop is CASSLRAGSAEAFF. The DNA of the CDR3 is TGTGCCAGCAGCTTAAGGGCGGGGAGCGCTGAAGCTTTCTTT. The chain joins TRBV7-8 to TRBJ1-1, with D uncertain. V gave up 2 bases and J gave up 6 bases, with 13 bases separating them. The CDR3 extends over 14 amino acids. Germline assignment: CDR1 SGHVS and CDR2 FQNEAQ.

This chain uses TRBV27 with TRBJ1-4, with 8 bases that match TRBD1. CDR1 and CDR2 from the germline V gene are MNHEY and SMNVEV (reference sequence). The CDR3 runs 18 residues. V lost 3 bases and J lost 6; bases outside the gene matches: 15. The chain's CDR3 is CASSFTPSLTGVDEKLFF. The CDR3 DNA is TGTGCCAGCAGTTTTACCCCCTCCCTGACAGGGGTGGATGAAAAACTGTTTTTT.

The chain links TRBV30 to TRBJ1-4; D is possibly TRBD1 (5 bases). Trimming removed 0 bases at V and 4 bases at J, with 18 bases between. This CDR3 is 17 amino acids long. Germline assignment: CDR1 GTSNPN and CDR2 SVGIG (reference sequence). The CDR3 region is CAWSVAGNRKINEKLFF. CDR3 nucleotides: TGTGCCTGGAGTGTGGCAGGGAATAGGAAGATTAATGAAAAACTGTTTTTT.

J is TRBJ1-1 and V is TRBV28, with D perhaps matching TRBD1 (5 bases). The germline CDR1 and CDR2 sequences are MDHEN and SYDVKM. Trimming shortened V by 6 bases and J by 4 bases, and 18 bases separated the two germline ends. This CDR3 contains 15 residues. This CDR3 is CASRPRQLLGTEAFF. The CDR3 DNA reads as TGTGCCAGCAGACCTAGACAGCTACTGGGCACTGAAGCTTTCTTT.

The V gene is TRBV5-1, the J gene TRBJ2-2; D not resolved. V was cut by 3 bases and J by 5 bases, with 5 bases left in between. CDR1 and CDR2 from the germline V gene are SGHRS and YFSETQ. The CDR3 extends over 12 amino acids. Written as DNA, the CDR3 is TGCGCCAGCAGCTATGCGACCGGGGAGCTGTTTTTT. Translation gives CASSYATGELFF.

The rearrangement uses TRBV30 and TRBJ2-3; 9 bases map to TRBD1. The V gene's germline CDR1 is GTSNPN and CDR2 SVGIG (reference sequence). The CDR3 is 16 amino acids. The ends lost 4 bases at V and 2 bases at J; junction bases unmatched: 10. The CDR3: CAWTPGTGYNTDTQYF. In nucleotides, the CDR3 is TGTGCCTGGACCCCCGGGACAGGGTATAACACAGATACGCAGTATTTT.

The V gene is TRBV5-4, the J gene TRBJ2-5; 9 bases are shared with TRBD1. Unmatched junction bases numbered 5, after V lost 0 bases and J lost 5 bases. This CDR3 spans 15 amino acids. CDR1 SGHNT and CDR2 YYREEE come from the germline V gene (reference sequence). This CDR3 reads CASSLGDRDSETQYF. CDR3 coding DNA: TGTGCCAGCAGCTTGGGGGACAGGGATTCCGAGACCCAGTACTTC. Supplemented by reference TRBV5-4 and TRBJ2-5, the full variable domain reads ETGVTQSPTHLIKTRGQQVTLRCSSQSGHNTVSWYQQALGQGPQFIFQYYREEENGRGNFPPRFSGLQFPNYSSELNVNALELDDSALYLCASSLGDRDSETQYFGPGTRLLVL.

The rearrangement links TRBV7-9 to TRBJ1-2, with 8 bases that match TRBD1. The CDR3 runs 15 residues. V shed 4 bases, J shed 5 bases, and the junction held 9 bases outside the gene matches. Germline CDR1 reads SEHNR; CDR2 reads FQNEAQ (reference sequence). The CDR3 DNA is TGTGCCAGCAGCTCAGGACAGGGCCGGGGGTATGGCTACACCTTC. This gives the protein CASSSGQGRGYGYTF. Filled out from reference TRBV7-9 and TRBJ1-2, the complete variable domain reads DTGVSQNPRHKITKRGQNVTFRCDPISEHNRLYWYRQTLGQGPEFLTYFQNEAQLEKSRLLSDRFSAERPKGSFSTLEIQRTEQGDSAMYLCASSSGQGRGYGYTFGSGTRLTVV.

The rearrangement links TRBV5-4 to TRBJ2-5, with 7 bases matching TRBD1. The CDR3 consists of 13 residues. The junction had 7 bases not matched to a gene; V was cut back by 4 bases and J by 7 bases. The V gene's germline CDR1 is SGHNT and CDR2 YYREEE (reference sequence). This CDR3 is CASSQDRQGTQYF. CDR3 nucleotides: TGTGCCAGCAGCCAGGACCGACAGGGGACCCAGTACTTC.

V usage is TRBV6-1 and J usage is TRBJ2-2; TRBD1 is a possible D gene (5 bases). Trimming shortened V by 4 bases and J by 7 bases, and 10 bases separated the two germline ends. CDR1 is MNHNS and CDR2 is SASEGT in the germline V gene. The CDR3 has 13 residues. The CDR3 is CASSAQGHGELFF. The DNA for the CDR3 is TGTGCCAGCAGTGCCCAGGGTCACGGGGAGCTGTTTTTT.

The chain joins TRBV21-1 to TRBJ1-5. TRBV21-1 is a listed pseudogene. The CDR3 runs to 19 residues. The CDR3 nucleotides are TGTGCCAGCAGCATTAGCGGGGGGGAAGGGACATTCAGTAGTCAGCCCCAGCATTTT. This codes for CASSISGGEGTFSSQPQHF.

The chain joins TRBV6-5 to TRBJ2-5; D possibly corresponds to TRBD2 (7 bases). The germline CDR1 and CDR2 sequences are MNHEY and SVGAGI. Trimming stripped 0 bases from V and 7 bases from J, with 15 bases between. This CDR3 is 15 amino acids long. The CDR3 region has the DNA TGTGCCAGCAGTTACTCGAGGGGGGGGTCTGCGACCCAGTACTTC. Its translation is CASSYSRGGSATQYF.

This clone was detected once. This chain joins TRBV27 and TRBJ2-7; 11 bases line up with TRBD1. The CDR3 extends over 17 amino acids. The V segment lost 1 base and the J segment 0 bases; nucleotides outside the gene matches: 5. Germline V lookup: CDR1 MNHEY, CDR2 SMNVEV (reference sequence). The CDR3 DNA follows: TGTGCCAGCAGTTTATGGGGGACAGGGGGGTCCTCCTACGAGCAGTACTTC. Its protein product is CASSLWGTGGSSYEQYF.

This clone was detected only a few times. Here the CDR3 reads CAWSVSSGRYEQYF. The CDR3 region has the DNA TGTGCCTGGAGTGTCTCGTCTGGTCGGTACGAGCAGTACTTC. The genes are TRBV30 and TRBJ2-7; D is undetermined. The V end was cut by 0 bases, the J end by 4 bases, with 13 bases between. This CDR3 has 14 amino acids. CDR1 GTSNPN and CDR2 SVGIG come from the germline V gene (reference sequence).

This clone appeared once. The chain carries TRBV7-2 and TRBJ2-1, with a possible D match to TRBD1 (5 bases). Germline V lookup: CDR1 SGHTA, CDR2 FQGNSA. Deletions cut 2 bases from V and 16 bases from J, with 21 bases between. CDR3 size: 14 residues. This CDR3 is CASSLSISGRDIFF. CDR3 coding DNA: TGTGCCAGCAGCTTATCGATCTCGGGCAGGGATATTTTCTTC. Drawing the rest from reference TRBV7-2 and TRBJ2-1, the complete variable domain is GAGVSQSPSNKVTEKGKDVELRCDPISGHTALYWYRQSLGQGLEFLIYFQGNSAPDKSGLPSDRFSAERTGGSVSTLTIQRTQQEDSAVYLCASSLSISGRDIFFGPGTRLTVL.

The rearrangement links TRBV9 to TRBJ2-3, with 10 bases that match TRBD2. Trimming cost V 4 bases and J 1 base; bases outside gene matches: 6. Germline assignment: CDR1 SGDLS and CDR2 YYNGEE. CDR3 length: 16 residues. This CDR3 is CASSLLGLAGTDTQYF. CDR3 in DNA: TGTGCCAGCAGCCTCCTCGGACTAGCGGGCACAGATACGCAGTATTTT.

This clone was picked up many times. The CDR3 DNA reads TGTGCCAGCAGCCAATCGACAGGGGGCAATCAGCCCCAGCATTTT. Translation gives CASSQSTGGNQPQHF. The chain couples TRBV4-2 to TRBJ1-5; 8 nucleotides agree with TRBD1. The V and J ends lost 2 bases and 2 bases, in that order; junction bases with no gene match: 2. The CDR3 is made up of 15 amino acids. Per the germline V gene, CDR1 is LGHNA and CDR2 is YNFKEQ.